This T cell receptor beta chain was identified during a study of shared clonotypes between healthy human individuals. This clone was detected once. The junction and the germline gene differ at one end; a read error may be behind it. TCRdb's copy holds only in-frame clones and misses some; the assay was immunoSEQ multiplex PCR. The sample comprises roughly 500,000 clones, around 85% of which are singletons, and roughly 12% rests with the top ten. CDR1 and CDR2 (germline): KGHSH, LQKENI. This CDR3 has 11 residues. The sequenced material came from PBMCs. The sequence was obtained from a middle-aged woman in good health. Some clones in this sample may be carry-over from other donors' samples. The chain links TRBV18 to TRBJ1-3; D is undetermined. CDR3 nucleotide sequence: TGTGCCAGCTCACCACTCGACGATCTGGCTTTT. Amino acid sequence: CASSPLDDLAF.